This T cell receptor (beta chain) was found in a study of shared clonotypes between healthy human individuals. General study results and limits: Represented genetic and exposure-history diversity was restricted by having few donors.

Selected positively for CCR7 and CD45RO-negative, naive CD8 cells excluded terminally differentiated effector memory CD45RA+ cells. Germline V gene lookup returns CDR1 MNHEY and CDR2 SVGAGI. Trimming shortened V by 4 bases and J by 13 bases, and 14 bases separated the two germline ends. This CDR3 has 12 residues. A deep-level run was used for the assay. Sorted subsets were amplified in replicate PCRs using 200 to 250 ng DNA, 30,000 to 35,000 T cell genomes. Original analysis: In the immunoSEQ data, sequences were junction-only and lacked quality scores, so filtering differed. Method: immunoSEQ multiplex PCR; TCRdb's copy keeps in-frame clones and lacks some. That table supplies the V and J calls and clone size; D and trimming were determined from the DNA. The table shows fewer than 800,000 clones, with about 91% occurring only once. This clone appeared once. What it binds is unknown.

This sequence originates from a man younger than 40 in good health. Sequencing was carried out using naive CD8+ T cells sorted from blood. The chain joins TRBV6-5 to TRBJ2-1, with D tentatively TRBD1 or TRBD2 (5 bases each). The CDR3 spells CASSSMGELQFF. The CDR3 nucleotides read TGTGCCAGCAGTTCTATGGGGGAACTACAGTTCTTC.